Presented here are 26 T cell receptor beta chains from one specimen sequenced in a study of response to subunit inactivated influenza vaccine. TCRdb called the RT-PCR reads again in MiXCR, with one record for every CDR3 protein. This sample has 500,000 to 550,000 distinct CDR3 sequences; roughly 7.9% occur once, and the top ten carry about an eighth. Sequenced here: PBMCs from blood, sampled less than 30 months after vaccination. These receptor sequences come from a man aged 45 to 70 who received an inactivated influenza vaccine.

The J gene is TRBJ1-6, the V gene TRBV12-3 or TRBV12-4, with unresolved D. Trimming took off 5 bases at V and 14 bases at J, with 16 bases between the two ends. CDR3 length equals 13 residues. CDR3 amino acids: CASSLDNLGALHF. The CDR3 DNA reads TGTGCCAGCAGTCTTGACAACTTGGGAGCCCTCCACTTT.

This clonotype has more than one count but fewer than ten. The rearrangement uses TRBV12-3 or TRBV12-4 and TRBJ2-7; 10 positions match TRBD1. The CDR3 extends over 17 amino acids. J gave up 3 bases and V 3 bases, and 11 bases lay outside the gene matches. In DNA form, the CDR3 reads TGTGCCAGCAGTTTTTATTCCTCACGGACAGGGGGCTACGAGCAGTACTTC. Protein sequence: CASSFYSSRTGGYEQYF.

This clonotype was counted a few times. J is TRBJ1-1 and V is TRBV2; tentatively, D is TRBD1 (5 bases). Germline loops: CDR1 SNHLY, CDR2 FYNNEI. With 2 bases removed from V and 5 bases from J, the gap between germline ends came to 18 bases. The CDR3 runs 16 residues. The CDR3 loop reads CASSEILGPRKTEAFF. Here the CDR3 DNA reads TGTGCCAGCAGTGAAATCCTGGGACCGCGGAAGACTGAAGCTTTCTTT.

This clonotype was detected many times. The chain links TRBV5-6 to TRBJ2-2, with D uncertain. V lost 5 bases, J lost 0 bases, and 11 bases lay in between. In germline, CDR1 is SGHDT, CDR2 YYEEEE. The CDR3 length is 15 residues. The CDR3 DNA reads TGTGCCAGCAGTTTAGTAGGAGCGAACACCGGGGAGCTGTTTTTT. It yields the protein CASSLVGANTGELFF.

This clonotype was counted a few times. The chain is built from TRBV9 and TRBJ2-7; D remains unclear. The V gene lost 0 bases and the J gene lost 4 bases, with 8 bases spanning the gap. Germline CDR1 SGDLS, CDR2 YYNGEE. The CDR3 consists of 13 residues. The CDR3 region is CASSVAPQYEQYF. The CDR3 DNA reads as TGTGCCAGCAGCGTAGCTCCGCAGTACGAGCAGTACTTC. The full variable domain, with the rest looked up from reference TRBV9 and TRBJ2-7, is DSGVTQTPKHLITATGQRVTLRCSPRSGDLSVYWYQQSLDQGLQFLIQYYNGEERAKGNILERFSAQQFPDLHSELNLSSLELGDSALYFCASSVAPQYEQYFGPGTRLTVT.

The V and J genes are TRBV9 and TRBJ2-5; D is undetermined. V lost 0 bases and J 5 bases, leaving 14 bases between the germline ends. Germline values: CDR1 SGDLS, CDR2 YYNGEE. The length of the CDR3 is 15 residues. The CDR3 sequence: CASSVEGIMSETQYF. CDR3 sequence (DNA): TGTGCCAGCAGCGTAGAAGGGATCATGTCCGAGACCCAGTACTTC.

A few counts support this clonotype. This chain connects TRBV20-1 to TRBJ1-4; no clear D. This CDR3 has 14 amino acids. V lost 3 bases and J lost 0, with 8 bases in between. Germline V gene data show CDR1 as DFQATT and CDR2 as SNEGSKA (reference sequence). CDR3 in DNA: TGCAGTGCTAGTGACCGAGCAACTAATGAAAAACTGTTTTTT. Protein product: CSASDRATNEKLFF.

This clonotype was picked up a small number of times. This chain links TRBV20-1 with TRBJ1-5; D not resolved. Germline V gives CDR1 DFQATT, CDR2 SNEGSKA (reference sequence). V gave up 3 bases and J gave up 6 bases, with 15 bases separating them. CDR3 length: 14 residues. The CDR3 reads CSASSGSFLQPQHF. CDR3 bases: TGCAGTGCTAGCTCGGGATCTTTTCTTCAGCCCCAGCATTTT.

The V call is TRBV4-3, the J call TRBJ2-7, with 8 bases lining up with TRBD1. The germline CDR1 and CDR2 sequences are LGHNA and YSLEER. CDR3 length: 13 amino acids. The junction had 7 bases not matched to a gene; V was cut back by 5 bases and J by 7 bases. DNA for the CDR3: TGCGCCAGCAGCGAGTGGACAGGGTGGGAGCAGTACTTC. Translated: CASSEWTGWEQYF.

This clonotype was recorded at least ten times. This chain uses TRBV20-1 with TRBJ2-1, with D possibly matching TRBD2 (6 bases). V shed 0 bases and J shed 11 bases, with 11 bases lying between them. The V gene's germline CDR1 is DFQATT and CDR2 SNEGSKA (reference sequence). The CDR3 extends over 12 amino acids. CDR3 loop: CSAREGEVQQFF. In nucleotides, the CDR3 is TGCAGTGCTAGAGAGGGGGAGGTGCAGCAGTTCTTC.

The sample holds a few counts of this clonotype. The V call is TRBV20-1, the J call TRBJ2-1; 11 nucleotides align to TRBD2. Germline assignment: CDR1 DFQATT and CDR2 SNEGSKA (reference sequence). This CDR3 is built from 14 residues. V shed 6 bases and J 8 bases; nucleotides not matched to a gene: 9. The CDR3: CSAGGLAEGDEQFF. The CDR3 DNA reads as TGCAGTGCAGGGGGACTAGCGGAGGGCGATGAGCAGTTCTTC.

This clonotype was detected only a few times. The chain has TRBV6-1 and TRBJ2-3, with D hard to call. The germline V and J ends were trimmed by 6 bases and 4 bases, with 14 bases remaining between them. Germline assignment: CDR1 MNHNS and CDR2 SASEGT. The CDR3 contains 14 residues. The CDR3 coding sequence is TGTGCCAGCAGACGAGCCCGAACCGCAGATACGCAGTATTTT. It codes for CASRRARTADTQYF.

This clonotype appeared a few times. The chain recombines TRBV7-2 with TRBJ2-5; maybe TRBD1 (6 bases). Germline assignment: CDR1 SGHTA and CDR2 FQGNSA. CDR3 size: 16 residues. V was shortened by 1 base and J by 5 bases, with 17 bases between the two germline ends. The CDR3 nucleotides are TGTGCCAGCAGCTTAGGGTATCCGGGACAAGGGGAGACCCAGTACTTC. Its protein product is CASSLGYPGQGETQYF.

This clonotype has only a few counts. The chain employs TRBV20-1 and TRBJ2-5; no definite D call. Between the trimmed V and J ends, which lost 5 bases and 0 bases, there was a span of 13 bases. Germline CDR1 reads DFQATT; CDR2 reads SNEGSKA (reference sequence). The CDR3 has 14 amino acids. DNA for the CDR3: TGCAGTGCTCCCGGCGCACAGTACCAAGAGACCCAGTACTTC. It yields the protein CSAPGAQYQETQYF.

The V call is TRBV7-9, the J call TRBJ2-5, with D tentatively TRBD2 (6 bases). The CDR3 sequence is 15 residues long. Trimming cost V 5 bases and J 3 bases, with 16 bases left between them. Germline assignment: CDR1 SEHNR and CDR2 FQNEAQ (reference sequence). The CDR3 spells CASSPPGGSKETQYF. CDR3 bases: TGTGCCAGCAGCCCGCCCGGAGGGTCAAAAGAGACCCAGTACTTC.

V gene TRBV6-2 or TRBV6-3 combines with J gene TRBJ1-2, with D uncertain. Germline V gives CDR1 MNHEY, CDR2 SVGEGT. Trimming pared 2 bases from V and 4 bases from J, leaving 5 bases between. CDR3 length: 12 amino acids. CDR3 DNA sequence: TGTGCCAGCAGTTACGCCTTCTATGGCTACACCTTC. Translated, it gives CASSYAFYGYTF.

This clonotype was picked up many times. The V call is TRBV27, the J call TRBJ1-6; tentatively, D is TRBD1 (5 bases). Germline assignment: CDR1 MNHEY and CDR2 SMNVEV (reference sequence). This CDR3 contains 14 residues. V dropped 3 bases and J dropped 5 bases, with 8 bases sitting between them. CDR3 nucleotides: TGTGCCAGCAGTTTCGGACACGATAATTCACCCCTCCACTTT. This sequence encodes CASSFGHDNSPLHF.

The rearrangement joins TRBV4-1 to TRBJ2-6; unclear D gene. The CDR3 is 16 amino acids. The V gene's germline CDR1 is MGHRA and CDR2 YSYEKL. Trimming left V 0 bases short and J 3 bases short, with 9 bases between. The CDR3 here is CASSQEGRRGANVLTF. The DNA of the CDR3 is TGCGCCAGCAGCCAAGAAGGGCGGCGTGGGGCCAACGTCCTGACTTTC.

The chain links TRBV5-1 to TRBJ1-2; D is perhaps TRBD1 (6 bases). The length of the CDR3 is 13 residues. CDR1 is SGHRS and CDR2 is YFSETQ in the germline V gene. Trimming shortened V by 0 bases and J by 13 bases, and 16 bases separated the two germline ends. CDR3: CASSLAGQFEVTF. The CDR3 nucleotides are TGCGCCAGCAGCTTGGCCGGACAGTTTGAGGTCACCTTC. The complete variable domain, with remaining parts taken from reference TRBV5-1 and TRBJ1-2, reads KAGVTQTPRYLIKTRGQQVTLSCSPISGHRSVSWYQQTPGQGLQFLFEYFSETQRNKGNFPGRFSGRQFSNSRSEMNVSTLELGDSALYLCASSLAGQFEVTFGSGTRLTVV.

This clonotype was seen more than once but under ten times. The J gene is TRBJ1-2, the V gene TRBV10-3; TRBD1 aligns across 8 bases. The junction had 11 bases not matched to a gene; V was cut back by 7 bases and J by 4 bases. From germline, CDR1 is ENHRY and CDR2 SYGVKD. This CDR3 is built from 15 residues. CDR3 amino acids: CAINDQGARGYGYTF. The DNA of the CDR3 is TGTGCCATCAACGATCAGGGGGCGCGGGGCTATGGCTACACCTTC.

V and J are TRBV20-1 and TRBJ1-5, with D perhaps matching TRBD1 (5 bases). CDR1 DFQATT and CDR2 SNEGSKA come from the germline V gene (reference sequence). V lost 6 bases and J 0 bases, leaving 15 bases between the germline ends. The CDR3 has 15 residues. DNA of the CDR3: TGCAGTGCCACAACAGGTCTATATAGCAATCAGCCCCAGCATTTT. This gives the protein CSATTGLYSNQPQHF.

There are a few counts of this clonotype. V is TRBV7-2 and J is TRBJ1-5; TRBD1 agrees at 9 bases. The CDR3 is 16 amino acids. J was trimmed by 6 bases and V by 3 bases; bases with no gene match: 9. CDR1 SGHTA and CDR2 FQGNSA come from the germline V gene. The CDR3 is CASSLGQGVLVQPQHF. For the CDR3, the DNA is TGTGCCAGCAGCTTGGGACAGGGAGTTCTGGTTCAGCCCCAGCATTTT.

V usage is TRBV24-1 and J usage is TRBJ2-2; D not certain. V lost 8 bases to trimming and J lost 4 bases, with 13 bases between them. Germline CDR1 is KGHDR and CDR2 is SFDVKD. The CDR3 loop spans 14 amino acids. The CDR3 here is CATMEQSGTGELFF. CDR3 bases: TGTGCCACCATGGAGCAGTCGGGCACCGGGGAGCTGTTTTTT.

This clonotype was seen a few times. The V and J genes are TRBV20-1 and TRBJ2-2, with no clear D. Germline V lookup: CDR1 DFQATT, CDR2 SNEGSKA (reference sequence). V gave up 6 bases and J gave up 4 bases, with 9 bases separating them. This CDR3 contains 12 residues. CDR3 in DNA: TGCAGTGCCGGGCAGACCACCGGGGAGCTGTTTTTT. It translates to CSAGQTTGELFF.

The gene calls are TRBV4-3 and TRBJ1-1; possibly TRBD1 for D (6 bases). The CDR3 length is 15 residues. The V gene lost 4 bases and the J gene lost 3 bases, with 15 bases spanning the gap. Germline V lookup: CDR1 LGHNA, CDR2 YSLEER. The CDR3 here is CASSPEGGAYTEAFF. The CDR3 coding sequence is TGCGCCAGCAGCCCGGAGGGGGGCGCCTACACTGAAGCTTTCTTT.

The chain links TRBV20-1 to TRBJ2-2; TRBD2 matches 9 bases. Germline values: CDR1 DFQATT, CDR2 SNEGSKA (reference sequence). CDR3 length: 14 amino acids. Trimming removed 4 bases from V and 3 bases from J; junction bases left unmatched: 3. For the CDR3, the DNA is TGCAGTGCTAAGGGACTAGCATACACCGGGGAGCTGTTTTTT. Translating gives CSAKGLAYTGELFF.